The rows below give T cell receptor beta chains drawn from one sample of a study of vaccination effects on CD4 cells after COVID-19. Assay: immunoSEQ multiplex PCR; the TCRdb copy retains only in-frame clones and omits some. The table has more than 55,000 clones, approximately 72% seen once; the top ten hold more than 3.5%. These receptors have no known antigen. The sequences come from CD4+ T cells from PBMCs cultured without peptide, collected after COVID-19 vaccination. These receptors were collected from a human donor who received a COVID-19 vaccine. The CDR3 runs from the conserved cysteine through the conserved F or W. D genes are given only for firm matches. Part of the rows lack a size; the others show once, few, many or a class for expanded clones.

clone size	D gene	V gene	J gene	CDR3 length	CDR3 DNA	CDR3 protein
NA	NA	TRBV5-5	TRBJ1-2	15	TGTGCCAGCAGCTTGGACGGGTCTAACTCTTATGGCTACACCTTC	CASSLDGSNSYGYTF
NA	NA	TRBV20-1	TRBJ1-2	11	TGCAGTGCTACAGAGAACTATGGCTACACCTTC	CSATENYGYTF
NA	NA	TRBV19	TRBJ1-5	16	TGTGCCAGTAGTATTTATGGGGGAAGCAAGCCTCAGCCCCAGCATTTT	CASSIYGGSKPQPQHF
NA	TRBD1	TRBV11-2	TRBJ2-7	14	TGTGCCAGCAGACCCCCGGGACAGGGCTACGAGCAGTACTTC	CASRPPGQGYEQYF
few	NA	TRBV25-1	TRBJ1-6	16	TGTGCCAGCAGTGATGGGGGCAGGGTGGGGAATTCACCCCTCCACTTT	CASSDGGRVGNSPLHF
few	TRBD1	TRBV30	TRBJ1-2	14	TGTGCCTGGAGTACCGGACAGGGGGGGGGTGGCTACACCTTC	CAWSTGQGGGGYTF
NA	NA	TRBV10-3	TRBJ1-1	14	TGTGCCATCAGTGAGGCGAATTCTTACACTGAAGCTTTCTTT	CAISEANSYTEAFF
NA	TRBD1	TRBV7-2	TRBJ2-7	15	TGTGCCAGCAGCTTTCGGACGGGACAGCCTTACGAGCAGTACTTC	CASSFRTGQPYEQYF
once	NA	TRBV10-3	TRBJ1-1	15	TGTGCCATCAGTGAGTCGCCCGCCCGGGCTACTGAAGCTTTCTTT	CAISESPARATEAFF
NA	NA	TRBV3-1/TRBV3-2	TRBJ2-3	14	TGTGCCAGCAGCCAAGATTCCACAGGGAGGACGCAGTATTTT	CASSQDSTGRTQYF
NA	NA	TRBV7-2	TRBJ2-1	16	TGTGCCAGCAGCTTAGCCGGACCGACCACCTACAATGAGCAGTTCTTC	CASSLAGPTTYNEQFF
NA	TRBD1	TRBV4-1	TRBJ2-7	16	TGCGCCAGCAGCCAAGGCCCGACCACAGGGGTCTACGAGCAGTACTTC	CASSQGPTTGVYEQYF
NA	NA	TRBV7-3	TRBJ1-2	14	TGTGCCAGCAGCTTAAATGGCCAGATTCATGGCTACACCTTC	CASSLNGQIHGYTF
NA	NA	TRBV6-2/TRBV6-3	TRBJ1-2	12	TGTGCCAGCAGTTACGGAGGGACTGGCTACACCTTC	CASSYGGTGYTF
NA	NA	TRBV7-2	TRBJ1-3	14	TGTGCCAGCAGCTCACAGGGCTCGCTCAACACCATATATTTT	CASSSQGSLNTIYF
few	TRBD1	TRBV4-3	TRBJ1-1	16	TGCGCCAGCAGCCAAGACCCCCAGGGGGGGCCCACTGAAGCTTTCTTT	CASSQDPQGGPTEAFF
NA	TRBD2	TRBV10-3	TRBJ2-1	16	TGTGCCATCAGTGAGTCTCGAGCGGGAGGGGTCCATGAGCAGTTCTTC	CAISESRAGGVHEQFF
NA	TRBD1	TRBV10-3	TRBJ1-2	15	TGTGCCATCAGCCAAGGACAGGGGGGAAGCTATGGCTACACCTTC	CAISQGQGGSYGYTF
few	TRBD2	TRBV3-1/TRBV3-2	TRBJ2-7	21	TGTGCCAGCAGCCCCCCCGGATGGTCCGGCGGGAGTAGAACCCCTACCAGCGAGCAGTACTTC	CASSPPGWSGGSRTPTSEQYF
NA	NA	TRBV3-1/TRBV3-2	TRBJ1-4	11	TGTGCCAGCAGCCAACGCGGAAAACTGTTTTTT	CASSQRGKLFF
NA	TRBD2	TRBV19	TRBJ2-3	15	TGTGCCAGTAGTACGACTAGCGGCAGCACAGATACGCAGTATTTT	CASSTTSGSTDTQYF
NA	TRBD1	TRBV19	TRBJ2-3	15	TGTGCCAGTAGTACCCCAGGGGGCTTCGCAGATACGCAGTATTTT	CASSTPGGFADTQYF
NA	NA	TRBV6-5	TRBJ1-2	14	TGTGCCAGCAGTCGGGACGCTTATAACTATGGCTACACCTTC	CASSRDAYNYGYTF
NA	NA	TRBV2	TRBJ1-6	15	TGTGCCAGCAGTGAAGAAGGCGACTATAATTCACCCCTCCACTTT	CASSEEGDYNSPLHF
NA	NA	TRBV7-9	TRBJ2-7	11	TGTGCCAGCAGCTTAGGTGACGAGCAGTACTTC	CASSLGDEQYF
few	NA	TRBV4-2	TRBJ2-3	14	TGTGCCAGCAGCCGGACGGGGGGCACAGATACGCAGTATTTT	CASSRTGGTDTQYF
NA	NA	TRBV24-1	TRBJ2-5	15	TGTGCCACCAGTGATTTCCTTGGGGGGCAAGAGACCCAGTACTTC	CATSDFLGGQETQYF
NA	NA	TRBV25-1	TRBJ2-2	15	TGTGCCAGTCCCCAAGGAGGGATGAACACCGGGGAGCTGTTTTTT	CASPQGGMNTGELFF
NA	NA	TRBV6-1	TRBJ2-3	15	TGTGCCAGCAGTGAAATTGGCGGGAGCACAGATACGCAGTATTTT	CASSEIGGSTDTQYF
NA	NA	TRBV5-4	TRBJ2-5	12	TGTGCCAGCAGCTTGGTAGGGGAGACCCAGTACTTC	CASSLVGETQYF
few	NA	TRBV6-2/TRBV6-3	TRBJ1-5	13	TGTGCCAGCAGTGGTAGTAGCAATCAGCCCCAGCATTTT	CASSGSSNQPQHF
NA	TRBD1	TRBV3-1/TRBV3-2	TRBJ1-2	16	TGTGCCAGCAGCCAGACTGGGGAGGGGGCCCCTTATGGCTACACCTTC	CASSQTGEGAPYGYTF
NA	NA	TRBV19	TRBJ1-2	13	TGTGCCAGTAGTGTCGCCTCCACCTATGGCTACACCTTC	CASSVASTYGYTF
NA	NA	TRBV6-1	TRBJ1-5	15	TGTGCCAGCAGTGAAGGCTGGGTGGGCAATCAGCCCCAGCATTTT	CASSEGWVGNQPQHF
few	NA	TRBV19	TRBJ2-3	15	TGTGCCAGCAGTATGGGCCAGGGGAGAACAGATACGCAGTATTTT	CASSMGQGRTDTQYF
NA	NA	TRBV5-5	TRBJ1-4	16	TGTGCCAGCAGCTCGGTGAAGGGGGGTGATTGGGAAAAACTGTTTTTT	CASSSVKGGDWEKLFF
NA	TRBD2	TRBV19	TRBJ2-1	16	TGTGCCAGTAGTATAGGGACTAGCGGCTCCTACAATGAGCAGTTCTTC	CASSIGTSGSYNEQFF
NA	NA	TRBV5-6	TRBJ1-2	13	TGTGCCAGCAGCCTCGGACTGCCTGGTGGCTACACCTTC	CASSLGLPGGYTF
NA	NA	TRBV7-2	TRBJ2-2	17	TGTGCCAGCAGTTCGCAGGGGATCCGATTCAACACCGGGGAGCTGTTTTTT	CASSSQGIRFNTGELFF
NA	NA	TRBV5-1	TRBJ2-7	14	TGCGCCAGCAGCCCGGGTGGGGGAAACTACGAGCAGTACTTC	CASSPGGGNYEQYF
NA	NA	TRBV7-2	TRBJ1-2	17	TGTGCCAGCAGCCGCTCTTTGGGAAAGGGGGGAAACTATGGCTACACCTTC	CASSRSLGKGGNYGYTF
NA	NA	TRBV3-1/TRBV3-2	TRBJ2-4	15	TGTGCCAGCAGCCAAGGATTTGGCGGGAAAAACATTCAGTACTTC	CASSQGFGGKNIQYF
NA	NA	TRBV2	TRBJ2-7	15	TGTGCCAGCAGGGAGACAGCGACCAGCGCCTACGAGCAGTACTTC	CASRETATSAYEQYF
few	NA	TRBV28	TRBJ1-2	13	TGTGCCAGCAAGGAATCAGGGCTCTATGGCTACACCTTC	CASKESGLYGYTF
NA	TRBD1	TRBV3-1/TRBV3-2	TRBJ1-1	13	TGTGCCAGCAGCTCGGACAGGCGCAGCAAAGCTTTCTTT	CASSSDRRSKAFF
NA	TRBD1	TRBV13	TRBJ2-1	16	TGTGCCAGCAGAAAGGGGGCAGGGGGCAGGGTGAATGAGCAGTTCTTC	CASRKGAGGRVNEQFF
NA	TRBD1	TRBV6-5	TRBJ1-2	14	TGTGCCAGCAGCCGCGGACAGGTTAACTATGGCTACACCTTC	CASSRGQVNYGYTF
NA	NA	TRBV30	TRBJ2-7	13	TGTGCCTGGAGTGTAAGGCTGTCCTACGAGCAGTACTTC	CAWSVRLSYEQYF
once	NA	TRBV29-1	TRBJ2-2	13	TGCAGCTCACTCGGCAGGGGAACCGGGGAGCTGTTTTTT	CSSLGRGTGELFF
NA	NA	TRBV10-3	TRBJ1-2	14	TGTGCCATCAGTGAGTCGGAGGGCGCCTATGGCTACACCTTC	CAISESEGAYGYTF
few	NA	TRBV30	TRBJ1-5	13	TGTGCCTGGAGTCCACAGGACAATCAGCCCCAGCATTTT	CAWSPQDNQPQHF
NA	NA	TRBV2	TRBJ2-1	15	TGTGCCAGCAGTGGCCTGCGACTAGAGATCGTTGAGCAGTTCTTC	CASSGLRLEIVEQFF
NA	NA	TRBV3-1/TRBV3-2	TRBJ1-1	13	TGTGCCAGCAGCCCATTCATGAACACTGAAGCTTTCTTT	CASSPFMNTEAFF
NA	NA	TRBV7-3	TRBJ2-3	15	TGTGCCAGCAGTTCAATGACGGGGCGCACAGATACGCAGTATTTT	CASSSMTGRTDTQYF
NA	NA	TRBV6-5	TRBJ1-2	14	TGTGCCAGCAGTTACCCACAGGGAAACTATGGCTACACCTTC	CASSYPQGNYGYTF
NA	NA	TRBV7-2	TRBJ2-2	14	TGTGCCAGCAGCTCGGGACTCCGGGCAGTGGAGCTGTTTTTT	CASSSGLRAVELFF
NA	NA	TRBV7-2	TRBJ1-1	13	TGTGCCAGCAGCATCTATGGGGGGGTCAAAGCTTTCTTT	CASSIYGGVKAFF
NA	NA	TRBV7-7	TRBJ2-5	16	TGTGCTAGCAGCTTAGTAGGATCGGGAAAACAAGAGACCCAGTACTTC	CASSLVGSGKQETQYF
NA	NA	TRBV6-5	TRBJ1-6	14	TGTGCCAGCAGAAAGGGGGGCGTGTATTCACCCCTCCACTTT	CASRKGGVYSPLHF
NA	NA	TRBV19	TRBJ1-2	12	TGTGCCAGTAGTACACAGAACTATGGCTACACCTTC	CASSTQNYGYTF